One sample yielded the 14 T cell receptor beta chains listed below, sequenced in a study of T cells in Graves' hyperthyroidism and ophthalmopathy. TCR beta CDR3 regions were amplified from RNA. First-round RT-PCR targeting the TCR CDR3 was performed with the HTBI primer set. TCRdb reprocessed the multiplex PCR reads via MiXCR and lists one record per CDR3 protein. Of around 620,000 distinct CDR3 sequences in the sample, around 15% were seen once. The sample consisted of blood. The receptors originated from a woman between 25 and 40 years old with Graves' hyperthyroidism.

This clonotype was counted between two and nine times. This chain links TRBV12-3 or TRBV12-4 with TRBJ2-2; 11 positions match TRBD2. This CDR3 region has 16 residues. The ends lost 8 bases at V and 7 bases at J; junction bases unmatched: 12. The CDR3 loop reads CASGPIAGGFGGELFF. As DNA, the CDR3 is TGTGCCAGCGGCCCTATAGCGGGAGGGTTTGGCGGGGAGCTGTTTTTT.

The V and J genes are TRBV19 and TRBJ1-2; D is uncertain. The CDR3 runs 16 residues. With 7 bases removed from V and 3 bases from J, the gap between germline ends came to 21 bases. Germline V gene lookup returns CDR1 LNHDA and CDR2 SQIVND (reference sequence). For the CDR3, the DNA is TGTGCCAGTACCATGCTGGGTTCGGCAGGAGACTATGGCTACACCTTC. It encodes CASTMLGSAGDYGYTF.

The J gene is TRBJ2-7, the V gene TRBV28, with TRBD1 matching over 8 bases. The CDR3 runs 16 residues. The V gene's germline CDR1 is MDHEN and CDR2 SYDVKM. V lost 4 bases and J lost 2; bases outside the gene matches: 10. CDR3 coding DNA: TGTGCCAGCAGTTCCGGGACAGGTTACCCTACCTACGAGCAGTACTTC. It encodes CASSSGTGYPTYEQYF.

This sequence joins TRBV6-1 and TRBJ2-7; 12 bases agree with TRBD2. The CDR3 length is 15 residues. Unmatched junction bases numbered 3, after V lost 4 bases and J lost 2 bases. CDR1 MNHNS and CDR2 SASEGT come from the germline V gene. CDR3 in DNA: TGTGCCAGCAGTGTGACTAGCGGGAGTCCCTACGAGCAGTACTTC. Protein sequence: CASSVTSGSPYEQYF.

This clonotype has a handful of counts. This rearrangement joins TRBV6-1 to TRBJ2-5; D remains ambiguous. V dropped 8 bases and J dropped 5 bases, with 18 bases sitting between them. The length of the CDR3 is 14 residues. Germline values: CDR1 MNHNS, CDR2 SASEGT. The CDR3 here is CASDLSIRAETQYF. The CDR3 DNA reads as TGTGCCAGCGACCTATCAATCCGCGCGGAGACCCAGTACTTC.

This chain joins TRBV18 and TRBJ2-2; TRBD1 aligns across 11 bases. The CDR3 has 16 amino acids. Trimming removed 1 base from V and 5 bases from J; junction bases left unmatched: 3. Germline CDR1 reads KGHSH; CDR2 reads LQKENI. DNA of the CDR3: TGTGCCAGCTCACCACGGACAGGGGGCTCGACCGGGGAGCTGTTTTTT. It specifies CASSPRTGGSTGELFF.

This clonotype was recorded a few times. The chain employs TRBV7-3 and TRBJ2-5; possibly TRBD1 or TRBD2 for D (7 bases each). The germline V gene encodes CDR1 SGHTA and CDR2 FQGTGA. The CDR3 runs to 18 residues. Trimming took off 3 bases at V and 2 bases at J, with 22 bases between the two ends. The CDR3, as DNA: TGTGCCAGCAGCTTGGCAGGGGGAGGGGGGGGTCGACAAGAGACCCAGTACTTC. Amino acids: CASSLAGGGGGRQETQYF. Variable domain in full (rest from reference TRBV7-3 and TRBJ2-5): GAGVSQTPSNKVTEKGKYVELRCDPISGHTALYWYRQSLGQGPEFLIYFQGTGAADDSGLPNDRFFAVRPEGSVSTLKIQRTERGDSAVYLCASSLAGGGGGRQETQYFGPGTRLLVL.

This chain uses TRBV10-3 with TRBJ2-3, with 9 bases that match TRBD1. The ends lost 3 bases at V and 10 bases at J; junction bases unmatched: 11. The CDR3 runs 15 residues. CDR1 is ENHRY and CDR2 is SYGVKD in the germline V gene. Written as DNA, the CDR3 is TGTGCCATCAGTGAAGGGGACAGGGTAACAGGTCCGCAGTATTTT. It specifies CAISEGDRVTGPQYF.

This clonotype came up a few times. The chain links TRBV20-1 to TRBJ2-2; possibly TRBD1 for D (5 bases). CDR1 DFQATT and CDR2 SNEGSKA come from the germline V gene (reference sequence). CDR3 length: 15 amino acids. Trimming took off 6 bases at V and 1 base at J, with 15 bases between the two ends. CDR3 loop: CSARDHGKNTGELFF. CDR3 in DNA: TGCAGTGCCAGGGATCACGGAAAGAACACCGGGGAGCTGTTTTTT.

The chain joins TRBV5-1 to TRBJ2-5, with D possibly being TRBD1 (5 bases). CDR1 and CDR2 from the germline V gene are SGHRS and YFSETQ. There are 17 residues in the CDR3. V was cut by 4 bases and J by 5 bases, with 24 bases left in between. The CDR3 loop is CASSRKAALPAGETQYF. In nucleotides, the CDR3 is TGCGCCAGCAGCAGGAAAGCCGCGCTTCCTGCAGGGGAGACCCAGTACTTC.

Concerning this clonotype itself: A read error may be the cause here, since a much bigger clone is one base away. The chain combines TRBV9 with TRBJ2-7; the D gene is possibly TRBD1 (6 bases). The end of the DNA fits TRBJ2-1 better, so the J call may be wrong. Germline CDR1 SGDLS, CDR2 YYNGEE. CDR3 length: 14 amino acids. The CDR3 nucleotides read TGTGTCAGCAGCGCTCGGACAGAAAGTTACGAGCAGTTCTTC. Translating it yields CVSSARTESYEQFF.

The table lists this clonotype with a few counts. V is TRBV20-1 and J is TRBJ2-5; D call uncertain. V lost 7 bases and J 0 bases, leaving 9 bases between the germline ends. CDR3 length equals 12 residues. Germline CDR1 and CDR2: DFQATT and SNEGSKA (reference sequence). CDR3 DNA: TGCAGTGAGAGGACCTACCAAGAGACCCAGTACTTC. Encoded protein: CSERTYQETQYF.

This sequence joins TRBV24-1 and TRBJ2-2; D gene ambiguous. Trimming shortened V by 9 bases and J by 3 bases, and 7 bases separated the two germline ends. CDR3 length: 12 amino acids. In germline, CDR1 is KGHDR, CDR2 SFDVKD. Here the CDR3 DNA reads TGTGCCACCGAGACGTACACCGGGGAGCTGTTTTTT. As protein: CATETYTGELFF.

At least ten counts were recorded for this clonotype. In DNA form, the CDR3 reads TGTGCCAGCTCACCCCAAGTCGCAGATACGCAGTATTTT. This sequence encodes CASSPQVADTQYF. This chain links TRBV18 with TRBJ2-3; the D is unclear. The CDR3 has 13 amino acids. Deletions cut 3 bases from V and 4 bases from J, with 8 bases between. In germline, CDR1 is KGHSH, CDR2 LQKENI.